This T cell receptor beta chain was observed in a study of T cell repertoires in cytomegalovirus infection. TCRdb re-called the reads through MiXCR, storing one row per CDR3 protein. The table shows 700,000 to 950,000 distinct CDR3 sequences, with over 25% occurring only once. Note on this clonotype: Its antigen remains unknown.

Study conclusions and caveats: Cumulative public TCR beta family frequency identified carriers of CMV plus the relevant HLA.

The material was cultured CD8+ T cells from PBMCs, obtained from culture after CMV antigen stimulation. The TCR originated in a human donor in good health (CMV status not recorded). Some clones in this sample may be carry-over from other donors' samples.

The CDR3, as DNA: TGTGCCAGCACTTTGACAGGGGGATCTTCACCCCTCCACTTT. It specifies CASTLTGGSSPLHF. This rearrangement joins TRBV27 to TRBJ1-6, with TRBD1 matching 9 bases. There are 14 residues in the CDR3. Germline CDR1 is MNHEY and CDR2 is SMNVEV (reference sequence). J lost 9 bases, V lost 7 bases, and 7 bases had no gene match.